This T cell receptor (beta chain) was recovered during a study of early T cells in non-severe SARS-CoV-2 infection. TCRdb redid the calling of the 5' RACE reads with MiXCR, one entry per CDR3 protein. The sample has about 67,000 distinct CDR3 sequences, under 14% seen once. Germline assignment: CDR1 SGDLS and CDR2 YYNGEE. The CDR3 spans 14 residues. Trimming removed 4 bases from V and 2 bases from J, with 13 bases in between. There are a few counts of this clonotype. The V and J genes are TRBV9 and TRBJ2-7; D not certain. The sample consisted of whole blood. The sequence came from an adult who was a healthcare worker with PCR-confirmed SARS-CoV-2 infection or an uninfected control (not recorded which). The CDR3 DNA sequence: TGTGCCAGCAGCCCCCGACTGGCCCCCTACGAGCAGTACTTC. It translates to CASSPRLAPYEQYF.